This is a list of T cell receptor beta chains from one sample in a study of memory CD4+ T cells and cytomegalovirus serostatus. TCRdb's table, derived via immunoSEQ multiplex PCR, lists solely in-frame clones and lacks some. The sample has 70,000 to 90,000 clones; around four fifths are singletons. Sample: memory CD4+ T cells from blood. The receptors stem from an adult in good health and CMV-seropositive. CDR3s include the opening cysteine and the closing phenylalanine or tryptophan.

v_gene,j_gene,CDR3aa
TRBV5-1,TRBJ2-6,CASRIIRMEVDNSGANVLTF
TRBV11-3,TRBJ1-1,CASSLGRSTGAFF
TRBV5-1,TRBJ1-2,CASASQRGGFYGYTF
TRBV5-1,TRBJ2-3,CASSLGQGSARDTQYF
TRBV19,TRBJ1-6,CASTGQDYSPLHF
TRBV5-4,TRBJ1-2,CASSSRTGGRGGYTF
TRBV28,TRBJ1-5,CASSYYSNQPQHF
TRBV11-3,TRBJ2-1,CASSLQRGAGAGNEQFF
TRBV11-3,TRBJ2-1,CASSHARTGGNEQFF
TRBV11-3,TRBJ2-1,CASSKGTSGADEQFF
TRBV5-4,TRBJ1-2,CASSLRQGSGGYTF
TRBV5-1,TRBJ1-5,CASSLDGVDDQPQHF
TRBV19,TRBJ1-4,CASSMNGGDGEKLFF
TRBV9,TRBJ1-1,CASSGSGGVNTEAFF
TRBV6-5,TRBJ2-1,CASSSAYEQFF
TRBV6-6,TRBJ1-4,CASSNRQGTNEKLFF
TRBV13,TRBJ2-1,CASGRAGGRIEQFF
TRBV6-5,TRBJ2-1,CASVSPGGGGEQFF
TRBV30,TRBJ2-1,CAWRLDGIDNEQFF
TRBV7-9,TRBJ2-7,CASSLQGYEQYF
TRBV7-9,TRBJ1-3,CASSLGDFFQGEANTIYF